Sequencing of this TCR beta chain was carried out in a study of T cells after yellow fever vaccination. General study findings and limits: Subsequent booster samples again held most clones from primary vaccination (96% CD4, about 90% CD8).

A word on this clonotype: Its antigen remains unidentified.

J lost 9 bases, V lost 2 bases, and 7 bases had no gene match. Per the germline V gene, CDR1 is SGHTA and CDR2 is FQGNSA. This CDR3 is 14 amino acids long. A universal primer site and UMIs were added as TCR cDNA was made by 5'RACE template switching. Via MiXCR, TCRdb re-called the 5' RACE reads, giving one row per CDR3 protein. The sample yields some 300,000 distinct CDR3 sequences, roughly 8.7% seen once. The rearrangement links TRBV7-2 to TRBJ2-1, with TRBD2 identical over 7 bases. The receptor comes from a man younger than 35 who received the YFV17D yellow fever vaccine. The sample in question was CD4+ T cells sorted from PBMCs, obtained 5 days after the yellow fever booster vaccination. The CDR3, as DNA: TGTGCCAGCAGCTTAACCGGGGGGTCCCTTGAGCAGTTCTTC. This translates into CASSLTGGSLEQFF.